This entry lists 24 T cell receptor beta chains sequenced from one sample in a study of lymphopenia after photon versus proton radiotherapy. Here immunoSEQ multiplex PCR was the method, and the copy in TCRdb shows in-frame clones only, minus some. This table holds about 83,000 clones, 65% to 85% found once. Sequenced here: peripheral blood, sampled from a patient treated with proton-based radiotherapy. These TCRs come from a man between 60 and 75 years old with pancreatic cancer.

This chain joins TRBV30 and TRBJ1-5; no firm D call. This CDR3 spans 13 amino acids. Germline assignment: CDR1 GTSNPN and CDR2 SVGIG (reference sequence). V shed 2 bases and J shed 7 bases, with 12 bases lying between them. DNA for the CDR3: TGTGCCTGGAGTTCTGGGCATGTCCAGCCCCAGCATTTT. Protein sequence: CAWSSGHVQPQHF. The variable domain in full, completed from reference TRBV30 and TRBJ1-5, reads SQTIHQWPATLVQPVGSPLSLECTVEGTSNPNLYWYRQAAGRGLQLLFYSVGIGQISSEVPQNLSASRPQDRQFILSSKKLLLSDSGFYLCAWSSGHVQPQHFGDGTRLSIL.

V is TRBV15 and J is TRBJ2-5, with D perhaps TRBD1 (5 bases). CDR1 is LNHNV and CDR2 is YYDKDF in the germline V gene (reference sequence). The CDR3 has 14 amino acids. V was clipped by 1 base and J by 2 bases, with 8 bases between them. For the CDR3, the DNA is TGTGCCACCAGCAGAGGGGGCAGTCAAGAGACCCAGTACTTC. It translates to CATSRGGSQETQYF.

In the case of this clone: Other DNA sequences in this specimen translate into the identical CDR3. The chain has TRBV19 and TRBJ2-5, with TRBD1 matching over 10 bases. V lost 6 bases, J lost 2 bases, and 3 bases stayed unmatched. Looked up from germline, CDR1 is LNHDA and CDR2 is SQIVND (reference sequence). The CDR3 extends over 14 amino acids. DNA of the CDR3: TGTGCCAGTAGGGGGACAGGGGCTCAAGAGACCCAGTACTTC. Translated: CASRGTGAQETQYF.

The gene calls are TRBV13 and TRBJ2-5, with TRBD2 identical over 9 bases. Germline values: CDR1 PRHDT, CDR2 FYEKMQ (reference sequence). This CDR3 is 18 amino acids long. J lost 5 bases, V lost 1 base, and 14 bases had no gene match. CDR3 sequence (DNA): TGTGCCAGCAGCTTAGCGGCTAGCGGGACACAAAGGCGGGAGACCCAGTACTTC. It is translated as CASSLAASGTQRRETQYF.

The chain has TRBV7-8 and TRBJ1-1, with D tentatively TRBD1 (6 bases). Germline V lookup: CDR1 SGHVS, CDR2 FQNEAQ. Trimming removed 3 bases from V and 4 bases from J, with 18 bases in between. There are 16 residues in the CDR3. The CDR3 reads CASSFSSGVRGTEAFF. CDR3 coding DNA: TGTGCCAGCAGCTTCTCTTCAGGGGTAAGGGGCACTGAAGCTTTCTTT.

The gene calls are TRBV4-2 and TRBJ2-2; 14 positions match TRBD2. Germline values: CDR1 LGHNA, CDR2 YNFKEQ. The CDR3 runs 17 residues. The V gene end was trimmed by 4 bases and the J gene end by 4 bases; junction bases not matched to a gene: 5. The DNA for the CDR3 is TGTGCCAGCAGCCTGGGACTAGCGGGAGAAAGCACCGGGGAGCTGTTTTTT. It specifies CASSLGLAGESTGELFF.

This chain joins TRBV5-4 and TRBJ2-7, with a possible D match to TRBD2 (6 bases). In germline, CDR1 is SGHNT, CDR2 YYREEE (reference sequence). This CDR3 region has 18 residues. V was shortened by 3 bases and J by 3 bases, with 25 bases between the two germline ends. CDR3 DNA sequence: TGTGCCAGCAGCTCCGACCTTGGCCGTGGCGGGCGGGGCTACGAGCAGTACTTC. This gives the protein CASSSDLGRGGRGYEQYF.

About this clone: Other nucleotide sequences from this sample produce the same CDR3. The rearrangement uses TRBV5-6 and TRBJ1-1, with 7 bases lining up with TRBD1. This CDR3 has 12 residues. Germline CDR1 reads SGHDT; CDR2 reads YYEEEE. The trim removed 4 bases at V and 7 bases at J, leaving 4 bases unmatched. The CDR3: CASSPGTDEAFF. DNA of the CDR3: TGTGCCAGCAGCCCGGGGACAGATGAAGCTTTCTTT.

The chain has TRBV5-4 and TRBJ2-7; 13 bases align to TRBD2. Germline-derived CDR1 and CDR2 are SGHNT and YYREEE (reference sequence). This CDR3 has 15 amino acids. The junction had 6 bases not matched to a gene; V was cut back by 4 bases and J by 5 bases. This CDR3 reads CASSQGLAGMNEQYF. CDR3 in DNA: TGTGCCAGCAGCCAGGGACTAGCGGGAATGAACGAGCAGTACTTC.

In DNA form, the CDR3 reads TGTGCCAGCAGTCCCCCGGGAACAGAGACCCAGTACTTC. It translates to CASSPPGTETQYF. The rearrangement uses TRBV28 and TRBJ2-5; D is possibly TRBD2 (5 bases). CDR3 length: 13 amino acids. Deletions cut 5 bases from V and 4 bases from J, with 11 bases between. CDR1 and CDR2 from the germline V gene are MDHEN and SYDVKM.

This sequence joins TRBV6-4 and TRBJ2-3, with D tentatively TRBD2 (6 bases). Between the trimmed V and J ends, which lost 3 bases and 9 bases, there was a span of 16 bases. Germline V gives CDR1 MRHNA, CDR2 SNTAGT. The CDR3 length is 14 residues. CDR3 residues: CASSEGAGMGTQYF. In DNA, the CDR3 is TGTGCCAGCAGTGAAGGGGCGGGGATGGGGACGCAGTATTTT.

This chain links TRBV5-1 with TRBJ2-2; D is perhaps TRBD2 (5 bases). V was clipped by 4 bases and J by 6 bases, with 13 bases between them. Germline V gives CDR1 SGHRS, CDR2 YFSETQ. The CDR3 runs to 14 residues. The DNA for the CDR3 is TGCGCCAGCAGCCCGACTATTGGTGCCGGGGAGCTGTTTTTT. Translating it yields CASSPTIGAGELFF. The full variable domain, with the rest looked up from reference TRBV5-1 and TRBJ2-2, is KAGVTQTPRYLIKTRGQQVTLSCSPISGHRSVSWYQQTPGQGLQFLFEYFSETQRNKGNFPGRFSGRQFSNSRSEMNVSTLELGDSALYLCASSPTIGAGELFFGEGSRLTVL.

The CDR3 DNA reads as TGCAGCGTTGAAGGTGGACAGGGGCGATCACAAGAGACCCAGTACTTC. Its translation is CSVEGGQGRSQETQYF. This chain uses TRBV29-1 with TRBJ2-5, with 9 nucleotides matching TRBD1. The J segment lost 2 bases and the V segment lost 1 base, leaving 8 bases of the junction unmatched. The CDR3 is made up of 16 amino acids. Germline V CDR1 and CDR2: SQVTM, ANQGSEA. Using reference TRBV29-1 and TRBJ2-5 for the parts outside the CDR3, the full variable domain is SAVISQKPSRDICQRGTSLTIQCQVDSQVTMMFWYRQQPGQSLTLIATANQGSEATYESGFVIDKFPISRPNLTFSTLTVSNMSPEDSSIYLCSVEGGQGRSQETQYFGPGTRLLVL.

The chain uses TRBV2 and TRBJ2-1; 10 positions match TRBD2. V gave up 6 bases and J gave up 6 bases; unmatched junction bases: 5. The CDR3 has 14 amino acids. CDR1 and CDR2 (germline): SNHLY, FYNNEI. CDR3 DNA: TGTGCCAGCAGAGAGCGGGAGGGCCGCAATGAGCAGTTCTTC. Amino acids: CASREREGRNEQFF.

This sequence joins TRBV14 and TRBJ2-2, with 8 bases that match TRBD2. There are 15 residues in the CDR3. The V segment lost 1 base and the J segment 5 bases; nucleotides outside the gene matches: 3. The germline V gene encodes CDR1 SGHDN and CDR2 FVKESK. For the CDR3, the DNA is TGTGCCAGCAGCCAAGTCGCGGGAGGTACCGGGGAGCTGTTTTTT. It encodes CASSQVAGGTGELFF.

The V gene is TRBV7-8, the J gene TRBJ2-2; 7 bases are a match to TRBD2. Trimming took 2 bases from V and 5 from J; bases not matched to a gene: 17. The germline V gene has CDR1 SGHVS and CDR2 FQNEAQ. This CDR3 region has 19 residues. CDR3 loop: CASSLRGDGGSTRTGELFF. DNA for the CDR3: TGTGCCAGCAGCTTACGCGGGGATGGCGGGAGCACCAGGACCGGGGAGCTGTTTTTT.

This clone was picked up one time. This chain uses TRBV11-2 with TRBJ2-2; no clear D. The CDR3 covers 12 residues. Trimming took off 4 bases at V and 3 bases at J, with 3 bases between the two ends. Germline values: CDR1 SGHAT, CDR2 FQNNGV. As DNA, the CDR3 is TGTGCCAGCAGCTCGCACACCGGGGAGCTGTTTTTT. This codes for CASSSHTGELFF. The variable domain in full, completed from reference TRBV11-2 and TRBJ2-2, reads EAGVAQSPRYKIIEKRQSVAFWCNPISGHATLYWYQQILGQGPKLLIQFQNNGVVDDSQLPKDRFSAERLKGVDSTLKIQPAKLEDSAVYLCASSSHTGELFFGEGSRLTVL.

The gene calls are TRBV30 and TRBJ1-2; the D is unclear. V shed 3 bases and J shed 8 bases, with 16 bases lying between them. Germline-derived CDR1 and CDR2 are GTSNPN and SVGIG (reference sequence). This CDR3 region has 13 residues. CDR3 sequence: CAWRDLVGPGYTF. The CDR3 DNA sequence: TGTGCCTGGAGGGATCTTGTGGGCCCGGGCTACACCTTC.

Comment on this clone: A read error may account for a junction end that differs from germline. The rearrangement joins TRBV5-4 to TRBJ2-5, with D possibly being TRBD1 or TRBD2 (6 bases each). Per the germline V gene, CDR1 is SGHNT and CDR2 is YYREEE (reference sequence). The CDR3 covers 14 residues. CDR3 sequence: CASRPNRGQGTQYF. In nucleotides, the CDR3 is TGTGCCAGCAGACCTAACCGGGGGCAAGGGACCCAGTACTTC.

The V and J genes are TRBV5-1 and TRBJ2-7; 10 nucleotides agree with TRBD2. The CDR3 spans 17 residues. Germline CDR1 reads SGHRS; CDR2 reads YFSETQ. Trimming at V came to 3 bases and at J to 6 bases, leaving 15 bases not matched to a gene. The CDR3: CASSWAGTSASSGEQYF. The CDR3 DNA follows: TGCGCCAGCAGCTGGGCCGGGACTAGCGCCAGCTCGGGCGAGCAGTACTTC.

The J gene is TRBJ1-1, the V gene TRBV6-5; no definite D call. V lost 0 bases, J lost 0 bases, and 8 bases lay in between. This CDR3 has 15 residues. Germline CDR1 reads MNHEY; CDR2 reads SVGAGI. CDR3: CASSYSSSLNTEAFF. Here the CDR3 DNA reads TGTGCCAGCAGTTACTCGAGCAGCCTGAACACTGAAGCTTTCTTT.

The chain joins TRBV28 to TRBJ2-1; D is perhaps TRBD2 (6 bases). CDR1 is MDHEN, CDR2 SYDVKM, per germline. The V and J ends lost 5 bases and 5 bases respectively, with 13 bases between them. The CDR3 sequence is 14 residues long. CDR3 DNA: TGTGCCAGCAGTGAGGGACTGGTAGACAATGAGCAGTTCTTC. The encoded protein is CASSEGLVDNEQFF. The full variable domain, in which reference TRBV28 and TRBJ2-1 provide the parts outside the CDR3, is DVKVTQSSRYLVKRTGEKVFLECVQDMDHENMFWYRQDPGLGLRLIYFSYDVKMKEKGDIPEGYSVSREKKERFSLILESASTNQTSMYLCASSEGLVDNEQFFGPGTRLTVL.

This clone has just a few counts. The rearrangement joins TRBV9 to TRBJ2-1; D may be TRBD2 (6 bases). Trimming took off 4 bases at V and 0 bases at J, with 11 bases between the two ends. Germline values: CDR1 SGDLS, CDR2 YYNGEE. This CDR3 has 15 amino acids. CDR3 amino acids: CASSSTSNSYNEQFF. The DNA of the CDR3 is TGTGCCAGCAGCTCCACTAGCAACTCCTACAATGAGCAGTTCTTC.

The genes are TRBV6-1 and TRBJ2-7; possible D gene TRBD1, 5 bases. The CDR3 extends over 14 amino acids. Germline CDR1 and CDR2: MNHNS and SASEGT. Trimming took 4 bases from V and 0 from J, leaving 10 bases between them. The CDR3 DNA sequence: TGTGCCAGCAGTGTGAACAGGCCCTCCTACGAGCAGTACTTC. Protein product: CASSVNRPSYEQYF.